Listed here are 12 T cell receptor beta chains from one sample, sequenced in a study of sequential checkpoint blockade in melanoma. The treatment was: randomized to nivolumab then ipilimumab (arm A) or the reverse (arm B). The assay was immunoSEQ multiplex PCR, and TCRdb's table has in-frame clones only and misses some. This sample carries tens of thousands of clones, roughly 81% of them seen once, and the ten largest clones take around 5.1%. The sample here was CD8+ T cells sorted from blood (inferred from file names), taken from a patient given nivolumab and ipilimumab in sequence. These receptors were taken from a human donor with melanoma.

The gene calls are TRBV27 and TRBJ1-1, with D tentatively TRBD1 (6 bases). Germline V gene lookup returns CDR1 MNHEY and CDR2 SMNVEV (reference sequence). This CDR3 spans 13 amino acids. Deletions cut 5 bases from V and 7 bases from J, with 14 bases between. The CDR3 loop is CASSIQGPGEAFF. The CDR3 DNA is TGTGCCAGCAGTATACAGGGTCCTGGTGAAGCTTTCTTT.

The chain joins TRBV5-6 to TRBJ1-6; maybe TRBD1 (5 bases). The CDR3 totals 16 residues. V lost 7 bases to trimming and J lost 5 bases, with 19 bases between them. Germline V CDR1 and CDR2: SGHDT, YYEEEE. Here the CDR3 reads CASGPLMGPHNSPLHF. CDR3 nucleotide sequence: TGTGCCAGCGGACCCTTGATGGGGCCGCATAATTCACCCCTCCACTTT.

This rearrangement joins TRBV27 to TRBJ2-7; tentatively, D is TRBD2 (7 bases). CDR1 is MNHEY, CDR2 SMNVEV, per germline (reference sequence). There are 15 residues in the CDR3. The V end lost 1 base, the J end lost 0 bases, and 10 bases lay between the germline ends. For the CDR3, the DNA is TGTGCCAGCAGTTTATGGGGAGGGGGCTCCTACGAGCAGTACTTC. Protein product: CASSLWGGGSYEQYF.

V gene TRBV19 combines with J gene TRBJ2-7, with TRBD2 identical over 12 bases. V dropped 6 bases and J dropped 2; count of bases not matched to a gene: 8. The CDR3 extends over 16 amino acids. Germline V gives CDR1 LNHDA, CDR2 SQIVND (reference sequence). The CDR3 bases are TGTGCCAGTAGAAACCAACTAGCGGGAGGCCCCTACGAGCAGTACTTC. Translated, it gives CASRNQLAGGPYEQYF.

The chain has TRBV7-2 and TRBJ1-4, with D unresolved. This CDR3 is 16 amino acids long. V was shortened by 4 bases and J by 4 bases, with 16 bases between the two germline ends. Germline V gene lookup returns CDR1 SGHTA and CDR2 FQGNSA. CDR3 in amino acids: CASSSGLGTINEKLFF. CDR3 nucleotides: TGTGCCAGCAGCTCAGGACTAGGCACTATTAATGAAAAACTGTTTTTT. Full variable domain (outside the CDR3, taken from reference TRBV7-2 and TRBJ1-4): GAGVSQSPSNKVTEKGKDVELRCDPISGHTALYWYRQSLGQGLEFLIYFQGNSAPDKSGLPSDRFSAERTGGSVSTLTIQRTQQEDSAVYLCASSSGLGTINEKLFFGSGTQLSVL.

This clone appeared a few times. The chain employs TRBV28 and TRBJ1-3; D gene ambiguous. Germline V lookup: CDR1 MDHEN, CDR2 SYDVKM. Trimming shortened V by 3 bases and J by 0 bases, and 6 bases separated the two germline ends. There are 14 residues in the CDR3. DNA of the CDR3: TGTGCCAGCAGTTTCCACATCTCTGGAAACACCATATATTTT. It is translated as CASSFHISGNTIYF.

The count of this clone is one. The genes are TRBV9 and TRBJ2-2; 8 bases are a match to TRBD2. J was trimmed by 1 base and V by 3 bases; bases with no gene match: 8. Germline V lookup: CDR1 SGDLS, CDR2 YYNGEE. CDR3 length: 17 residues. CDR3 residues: CASSGEFSGMNTGELFF. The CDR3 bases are TGTGCCAGCAGCGGAGAATTTAGCGGGATGAACACCGGGGAGCTGTTTTTT. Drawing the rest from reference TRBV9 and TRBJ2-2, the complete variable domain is DSGVTQTPKHLITATGQRVTLRCSPRSGDLSVYWYQQSLDQGLQFLIQYYNGEERAKGNILERFSAQQFPDLHSELNLSSLELGDSALYFCASSGEFSGMNTGELFFGEGSRLTVL.

CDR3 amino acids: CASSETGLAGSYEQYF. The CDR3, as DNA: TGTGCCAGCAGCGAAACCGGACTAGCGGGATCTTACGAGCAGTACTTC. J is TRBJ2-7 and V is TRBV28, with 12 bases fitting TRBD2. Germline V CDR1 and CDR2: MDHEN, SYDVKM. After removal of 6 bases from V and 4 bases from J, the junction contained 10 bases not matched to a gene. The CDR3 is 16 amino acids.

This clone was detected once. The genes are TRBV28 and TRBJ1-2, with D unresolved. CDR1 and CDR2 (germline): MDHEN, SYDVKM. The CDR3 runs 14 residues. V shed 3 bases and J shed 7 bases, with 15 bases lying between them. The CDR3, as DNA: TGTGCCAGCAGTTTGGCACGGGAACTTGGTGGCTACACCTTC. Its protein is CASSLARELGGYTF.

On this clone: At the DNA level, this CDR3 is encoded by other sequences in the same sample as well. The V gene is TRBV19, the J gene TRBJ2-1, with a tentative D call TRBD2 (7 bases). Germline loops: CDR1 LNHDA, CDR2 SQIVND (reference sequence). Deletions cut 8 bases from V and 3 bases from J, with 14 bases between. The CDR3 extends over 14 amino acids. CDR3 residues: CASSRGGDYNEQFF. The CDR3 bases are TGTGCCAGTTCAAGGGGGGGAGACTACAATGAGCAGTTCTTC. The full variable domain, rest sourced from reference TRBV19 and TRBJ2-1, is DGGITQSPKYLFRKEGQNVTLSCEQNLNHDAMYWYRQDPGQGLRLIYYSQIVNDFQKGDIAEGYSVSREKKESFPLTVTSAQKNPTAFYLCASSRGGDYNEQFFGPGTRLTVL.

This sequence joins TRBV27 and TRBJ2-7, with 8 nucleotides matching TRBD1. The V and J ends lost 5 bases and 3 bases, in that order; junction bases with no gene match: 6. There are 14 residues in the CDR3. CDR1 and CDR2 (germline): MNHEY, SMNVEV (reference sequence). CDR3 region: CASSIRQGIYEQYF. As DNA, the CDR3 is TGTGCCAGCAGTATCCGACAGGGGATCTACGAGCAGTACTTC.

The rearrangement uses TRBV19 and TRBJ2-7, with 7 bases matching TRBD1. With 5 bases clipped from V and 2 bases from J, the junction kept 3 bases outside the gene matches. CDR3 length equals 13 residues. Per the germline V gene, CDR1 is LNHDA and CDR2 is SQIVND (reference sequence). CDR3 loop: CASSGDRTYEQYF. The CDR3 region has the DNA TGTGCCAGTAGTGGGGACAGAACCTACGAGCAGTACTTC. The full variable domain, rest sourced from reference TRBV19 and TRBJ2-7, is DGGITQSPKYLFRKEGQNVTLSCEQNLNHDAMYWYRQDPGQGLRLIYYSQIVNDFQKGDIAEGYSVSREKKESFPLTVTSAQKNPTAFYLCASSGDRTYEQYFGPGTRLTVT.